Listed here are 5 T cell receptor beta chains from one sample, sequenced in a study of blood T cell repertoires in COVID-19. The method was immunoSEQ multiplex PCR; TCRdb's version includes in-frame clones alone and lacks a portion of them. Found here are almost 45,000 clones, roughly 74% of them singletons; the top ten hold 61%. The sequenced material came from peripheral blood. The receptor set was obtained from an elderly man with acute or convalescent COVID-19.

The chain has TRBV7-8 and TRBJ1-4; D might be TRBD1 (5 bases). Germline assignment: CDR1 SGHVS and CDR2 FQNEAQ. The V and J ends lost 1 base and 0 bases respectively, with 12 bases between them. This CDR3 has 17 amino acids. The CDR3 DNA reads as TGTGCCAGCAGCTTAGTAGACAGAGCCGCAACTAATGAAAAACTGTTTTTT. Translation: CASSLVDRAATNEKLFF.

This clone was recorded once. The V and J genes are TRBV25-1 and TRBJ2-7, with TRBD1 identical over 9 bases. The CDR3 is made up of 15 amino acids. Germline V CDR1 and CDR2: MGHDK, SYGVNS. The V segment lost 6 bases and the J segment 3 bases; nucleotides outside the gene matches: 9. CDR3 residues: CASSDSGTGYYEQYF. In nucleotides, the CDR3 is TGTGCCAGCAGCGACTCCGGGACAGGGTACTACGAGCAGTACTTC.

This chain uses TRBV6-5 with TRBJ1-1; possible D gene TRBD1, 5 bases. Trimming stripped 2 bases from V and 8 bases from J, with 9 bases between. Germline CDR1 and CDR2: MNHEY and SVGAGI. This CDR3 spans 12 amino acids. CDR3 DNA: TGTGCCAGCAGTTACAGGGGCAGAGAAGCTTTCTTT. Amino acid sequence: CASSYRGREAFF.

CDR3 region: CASSQGSGGAGNTIYF. The CDR3 bases are TGTGCCAGCAGCCAGGGATCGGGGGGCGCGGGAAACACCATATATTTT. V usage is TRBV3-1 (or the pseudogene TRBV3-2) and J usage is TRBJ1-3; D may be TRBD1 (6 bases). Germline lookup yields CDR1 LGHDT and CDR2 YNNKEL (reference sequence). The CDR3 covers 16 residues. Trimming cost V 3 bases and J 4 bases, with 16 bases left between them.

V gene TRBV4-1 combines with J gene TRBJ2-5, with D hard to call. Germline CDR1 reads MGHRA; CDR2 reads YSYEKL. V was cut by 0 bases and J by 7 bases, with 6 bases left in between. The CDR3 runs 12 residues. CDR3 bases: TGCGCCAGCAGCCAAGATCGGTGGACCCAGTACTTC. Encoded protein: CASSQDRWTQYF.